This TCR beta chain was sequenced for a study of CD8 T cells in ankylosing spondylitis. CDR1 SGHTA and CDR2 FQGNSA come from the germline V gene. Trimming removed 5 bases at V and 6 bases at J, with 18 bases between. The CDR3 has 15 amino acids. Remarks on this clonotype: No antigen is known for it.

TCRdb called the 5' RACE reads again in MiXCR, with one record for every CDR3 protein. Of about 540,000 distinct CDR3 sequences detected, over 9.5% appear once; the ten largest clones hold almost 7%. Study-wide results and limits: Clones linked with disease were CD8+ and fairly uncommon in the peripheral blood. What seemed typical of ankylosing spondylitis blood was a TCR beta motif built from several highly homologous variants.

The TCR was taken from a male donor with ankylosing spondylitis. The chain uses TRBV7-2 and TRBJ2-3; the D gene is possibly TRBD2 (6 bases). The material sequenced was blood, either unsorted or a sorted T cell fraction (not recorded which). As DNA, the CDR3 is TGTGCCAGCAGCCACGTAGCGGACCCGGCGGATACGCAGTATTTT. Amino acids: CASSHVADPADTQYF.